This T cell receptor beta chain emerged from a study of blood T cell repertoires in COVID-19. The wider study: Some COVID-19 samples were acute and others convalescent; all came from the United States, Italy and Spain. The analysed material was cDNA or gDNA that came from T cells, B-cell-depleted T cells, or PBMCs.

There are 15 residues in the CDR3. The germline V gene has CDR1 ENHRY and CDR2 SYGVKD. Trimming took 3 bases from V and 2 from J, leaving 12 bases between them. Original processing methods: How many nucleated cells were present was estimated from reference gene primer amplification. The protocol was immunoSEQ multiplex PCR, while the TCRdb copy is restricted to in-frame clones and leaves out a portion. The V and J calls and clone size come from that table; D and trimming were worked out from the DNA. This table holds about 120,000 clones, around 89% found once. The chain couples TRBV10-3 to TRBJ2-3, with D perhaps matching TRBD2 (6 bases). Sequencing was done on a sample of peripheral blood. The origin of this receptor is a man in his sixties or seventies with active or convalescent COVID-19. CDR3: CAISEGRGFTDTQYF. CDR3 DNA: TGTGCCATCAGTGAAGGGCGGGGCTTCACAGATACGCAGTATTTT.